The clone carrying this TCR beta chain appeared many times. These data originate in a study of CD8 T cells in ankylosing spondylitis. Making use of molecular barcodes, quantitative 5'-RACE generated TCR beta libraries. From the 5' RACE reads, TCRdb called clonotypes with MiXCR, one entry per CDR3 protein. The sample contains 50,000 to 75,000 distinct CDR3 sequences, more than 5.5% of which appear only once. The CDR3 loop spans 16 amino acids. Trimming shortened V by 0 bases and J by 2 bases, and 13 bases separated the two germline ends. In germline, CDR1 is SGHNT, CDR2 YYREEE (reference sequence). The gene calls are TRBV5-4 and TRBJ2-3, with no clear D. This TCR derives from a male donor with ankylosing spondylitis. Sequences were obtained from synovial fluid, either unsorted or a sorted T cell fraction (not recorded which). The CDR3 here is CASSLGARRNTDTQYF. The CDR3 coding sequence is TGTGCCAGCAGCTTGGGGGCTCGCAGGAACACAGATACGCAGTATTTT.